This TCR beta chain comes out of a study of blood T cell repertoires in COVID-19. Data came from immunoSEQ multiplex PCR; TCRdb stores just in-frame clones and leaves some out. The profile covers approximately 300,000 clones, with more than 85% appearing a single time and 18% taken by the ten largest. This clone occurred a few times. At one boundary the junction diverges from the germline segment, which might be a read error. Germline loops: CDR1 MDHEN, CDR2 SYDVKM. This CDR3 has 11 amino acids. The chain has TRBV28 and TRBJ2-7, with TRBD1 matching 7 bases. This TCR came from a woman aged 30 to 39 who had recovered from COVID-19. Sequenced input: PBMCs or T cells enriched from blood (not recorded which). DNA for the CDR3: TGTGCCAGCAGTTTAGATTTTGACAGGGTTTTC. This codes for CASSLDFDRVF.